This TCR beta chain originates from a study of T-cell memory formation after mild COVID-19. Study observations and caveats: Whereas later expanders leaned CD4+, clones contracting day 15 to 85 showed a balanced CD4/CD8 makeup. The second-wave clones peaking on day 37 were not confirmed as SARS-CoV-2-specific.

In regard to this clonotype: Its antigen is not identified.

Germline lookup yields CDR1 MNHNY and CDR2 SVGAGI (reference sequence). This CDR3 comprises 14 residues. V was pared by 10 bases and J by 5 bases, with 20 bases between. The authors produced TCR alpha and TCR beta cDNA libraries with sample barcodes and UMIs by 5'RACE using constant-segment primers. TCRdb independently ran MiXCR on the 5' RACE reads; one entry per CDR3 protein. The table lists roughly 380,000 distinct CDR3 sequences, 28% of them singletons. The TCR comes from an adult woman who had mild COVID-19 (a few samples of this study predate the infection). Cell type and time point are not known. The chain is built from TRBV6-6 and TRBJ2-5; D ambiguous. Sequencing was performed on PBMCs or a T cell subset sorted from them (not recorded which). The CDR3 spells CATHFPGEIETQYF. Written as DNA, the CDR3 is TGTGCCACACACTTCCCAGGAGAGATTGAGACCCAGTACTTC.